This TCR beta chain was identified in a study of beta chain features in type 1 diabetes. Reverse transcribing all isolated RNA meant expressed TCRB transcripts were sequenced. The data were produced by immunoSEQ multiplex PCR, yet TCRdb's version contains in-frame clones alone and is incomplete. The sample has 300,000 or so clones; 6.5% to 10% are singletons. Germline V CDR1 and CDR2: SGHRS, YFSETQ. The CDR3 loop spans 18 amino acids. V shed 4 bases and J 3 bases; nucleotides not matched to a gene: 15. This rearrangement joins TRBV5-1 to TRBJ2-1, with TRBD2 matching 8 bases. The sequence was collected from a woman younger than 35 in good health. Sequenced: central memory CD4+ T cells from blood. The CDR3 sequence: CASSAGLAGGGVYNEQFF. The CDR3 region has the DNA TGCGCCAGCAGCGCAGGGCTAGCGGGTGGTGGAGTCTACAATGAGCAGTTCTTC. Using reference TRBV5-1 and TRBJ2-1 for the parts outside the CDR3, the full variable domain is KAGVTQTPRYLIKTRGQQVTLSCSPISGHRSVSWYQQTPGQGLQFLFEYFSETQRNKGNFPGRFSGRQFSNSRSEMNVSTLELGDSALYLCASSAGLAGGGVYNEQFFGPGTRLTVL.